This T cell receptor beta chain is drawn from a study of CD4 T cells in relation to SARS-CoV-2 and coronaviruses. CD4+ T cells from unexposed donors were obtained before the COVID-19 pandemic (2011-2018). CD4+ T cells were isolated from the cells after around 9 days of culture. The CDR3 contains 15 residues. Germline trimming cut 0 bases from V and 5 bases from J; bases unmatched to any gene: 7. The germline V gene encodes CDR1 SGHNT and CDR2 YYREEE (reference sequence). About this clone: No antigen is known for it.

The repertoire was sequenced with immunoSEQ multiplex PCR; TCRdb's copy has only in-frame clones and lacks some. The sample lists roughly 25,000 clones; about three quarters were seen once. The chain combines TRBV5-4 with TRBJ1-2; 7 bases map to TRBD1. The sample taken for sequencing was CD4+ T cells from PBMCs, cultured in vitro. This clonotype was sampled from a human donor in good health. The CDR3 DNA sequence: TGTGCCAGCAGCTTGGAGCCAGGGGGACGGTATGGCTACACCTTC. Its translation is CASSLEPGGRYGYTF.